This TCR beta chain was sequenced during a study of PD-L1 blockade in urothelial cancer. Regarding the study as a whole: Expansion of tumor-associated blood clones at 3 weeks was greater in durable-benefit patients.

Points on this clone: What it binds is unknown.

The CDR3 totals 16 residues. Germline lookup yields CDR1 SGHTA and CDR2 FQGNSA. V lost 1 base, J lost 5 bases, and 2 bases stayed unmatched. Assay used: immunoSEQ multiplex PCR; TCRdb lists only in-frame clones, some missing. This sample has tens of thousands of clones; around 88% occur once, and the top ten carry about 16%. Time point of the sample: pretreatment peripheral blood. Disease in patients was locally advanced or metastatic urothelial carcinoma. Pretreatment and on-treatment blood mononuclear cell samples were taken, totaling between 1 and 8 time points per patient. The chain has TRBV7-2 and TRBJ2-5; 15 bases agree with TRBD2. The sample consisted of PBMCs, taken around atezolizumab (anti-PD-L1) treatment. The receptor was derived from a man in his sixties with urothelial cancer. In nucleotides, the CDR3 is TGTGCCAGCAGCTTAGTTGGGACTAGCGGGGGGGAGACCCAGTACTTC. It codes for CASSLVGTSGGETQYF.